Described below is a single T cell receptor (beta chain) sequence and its context. The antigen this receptor binds is unknown. Base qualities are not recorded, but no much larger clone differs from it by a single base. TCRbeta CDR3 regions were amplified from genomic DNA using the immunoSEQ Assay, a bias-controlled multiplex PCR. Per the authors' processing: The number of nucleated cells in each sample was estimated by amplification of reference gene primers within the assay. Sequence reads were collapsed and filtered to measure the absolute abundance of every unique TCRbeta CDR3 rearrangement. Productive Simpson clonality was computed per sample as the square root of Simpson's diversity index over productive rearrangements. Entries here come from immuneACCESS through TCRdb and include only in-frame sequences with V and J called. Some clones fail to appear in such tables; in the studies checked, an unresolved V gene covers under half of the shortfall, and the cause of the remainder is unknown. V and J calls and clone size are copied from that table; D and trimming were computed from the DNA. This sample comprises over 250,000 clones, approximately 89% of them detected only once. The ten most abundant clones make up around 13% of the sample.

The data belong to a study of blood T cell repertoires in COVID-19 (dated by TCRdb to about 2020). Notes on the research overall: The collaborator samples originated in the United States, Italy and Spain and spanned the acute and convalescent phases of COVID-19. The prospective study material was composed of cDNA or gDNA derived from T cells, B-cell-depleted T cells, or PBMCs. Deeply sampled blood TCRbeta repertoires from subjects exposed to, actively infected with, or recovered from COVID-19 were included in the dataset. The repertoires were released in a freely available public database meant as a resource for research on the immune response to SARS-CoV-2. Samples came from the ongoing ImmuneRACE study (first 160 participants) plus 1,254 subjects from 6 global collaborators. A de-identified subject ID, COVID-19 status, age in years and sex were almost always included in the sample metadata. Where available, HLA class I and class II types were obtained from metadata supplied by the sample provider rather than from assay-based typing. The research as a whole found: Clinical and demographic metadata were provided uncurated, with the amount varying by source and participant.

The collaborating institutions used their own protocols to collect whole blood in K2EDTA tubes. For TCRbeta analysis, collaborators shipped samples in one of three forms: frozen whole blood, isolated PBMCs, or DNA extracted from either of those sample types. CDR1 is given as MDHEN and CDR2 as SYDVKM, both from the germline V gene. V is cut by 5 bases and J by 0 bases, and the space between the germline ends is 14 bases. There are 15 amino acids in the CDR3, from cysteine to phenylalanine inclusive. Only CDR3 DNA remains: 45 bases, in frame from the first base. The source material was peripheral blood. The origin of this receptor is a woman aged 55 to 70 with acute or convalescent COVID-19. The chain is assembled from TRBV28 and TRBJ2-7, with TRBD1 perhaps the D gene, on 5 matching bases. The nucleotide sequence reads as follows: TGTGCCAGCAGTATAATGTCGGACACCTCCTACGAGCAGTACTTC. Its coded protein is CASSIMSDTSYEQYF.